The source of this TCR beta chain is a study of molecular identifiers for immune sequencing clone quantification. MiXCR was run by TCRdb on the PCR reads, yielding one entry per CDR3 protein. Of about half a million distinct CDR3 sequences listed, over 20% are singletons. The sequencing input was naive CD8+ T cells from blood, with Jurkat cell RNA spiked in. Subset: FACS-sorted CD8+CD4-CCR7+CD45RA+ naive T cells. This sequence was found in a human donor in good health. Some libraries in this study had Jurkat cell RNA spiked in.

CDR3 protein: CASSQRSPNSGNTIYF. The CDR3 DNA reads as TGTGCCAGCAGCCAAAGGTCCCCCAACTCTGGAAACACCATATATTTT. V gene TRBV11-2 combines with J gene TRBJ1-3; D is undetermined. Germline CDR1 reads SGHAT; CDR2 reads FQNNGV. CDR3 length: 16 residues. Trimming cost V 5 bases and J 0 bases, with 14 bases left between them.